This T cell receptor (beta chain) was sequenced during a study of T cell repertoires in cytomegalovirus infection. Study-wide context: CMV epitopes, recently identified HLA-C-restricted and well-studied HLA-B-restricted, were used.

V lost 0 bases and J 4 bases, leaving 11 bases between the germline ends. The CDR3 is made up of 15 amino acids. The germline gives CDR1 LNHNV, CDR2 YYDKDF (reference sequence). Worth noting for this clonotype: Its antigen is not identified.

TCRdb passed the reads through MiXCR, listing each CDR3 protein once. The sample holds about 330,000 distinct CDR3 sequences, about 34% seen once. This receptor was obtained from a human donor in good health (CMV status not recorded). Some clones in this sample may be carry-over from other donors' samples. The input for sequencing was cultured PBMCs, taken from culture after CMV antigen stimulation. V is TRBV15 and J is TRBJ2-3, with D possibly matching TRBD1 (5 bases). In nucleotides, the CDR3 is TGTGCCACCAGCAGAGACCCCCCCAGGGCAGATACGCAGTATTTT. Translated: CATSRDPPRADTQYF.